This T cell receptor (beta chain) was captured in a study of CD8 T cells in ankylosing spondylitis. The CDR3 is made up of 12 amino acids. Per germline, CDR1 SEHNR and CDR2 FQNEAQ (reference sequence). V lost 11 bases and J lost 3, with 14 bases in between. TCRdb reprocessed the 5' RACE reads via MiXCR and lists one record per CDR3 protein. There are about 350,000 distinct CDR3 sequences in the sample; approximately 20% occur only once, and roughly 14% lies in the top ten. This sequence was found in a male donor with ankylosing spondylitis or in good health (not recorded which). This chain joins TRBV7-9 and TRBJ2-7; D possibly matches TRBD1 or TRBD2 (5 bases each). Sequenced sample: blood, either unsorted or a sorted T cell fraction (not recorded which). The chain's CDR3 is CASRDGNYEQYF. The CDR3 nucleotides read TGTGCCTCCCGGGACGGTAACTACGAGCAGTACTTC.